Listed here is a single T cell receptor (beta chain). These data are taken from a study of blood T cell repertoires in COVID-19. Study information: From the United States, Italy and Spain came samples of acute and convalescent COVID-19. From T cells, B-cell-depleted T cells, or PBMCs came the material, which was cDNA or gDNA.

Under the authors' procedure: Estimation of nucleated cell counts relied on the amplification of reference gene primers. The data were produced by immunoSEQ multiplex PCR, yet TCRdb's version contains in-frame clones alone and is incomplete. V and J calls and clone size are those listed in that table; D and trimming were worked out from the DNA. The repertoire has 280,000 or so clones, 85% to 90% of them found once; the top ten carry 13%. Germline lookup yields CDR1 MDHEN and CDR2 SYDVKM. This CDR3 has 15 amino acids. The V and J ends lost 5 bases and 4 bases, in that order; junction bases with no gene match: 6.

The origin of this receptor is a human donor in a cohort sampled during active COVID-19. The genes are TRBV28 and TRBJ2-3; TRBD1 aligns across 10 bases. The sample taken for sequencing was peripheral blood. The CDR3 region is CASSRQGARADTQYF. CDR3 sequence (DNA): TGTGCCAGCAGTCGACAGGGGGCAAGGGCAGATACGCAGTATTTT.